This note documents a single TCR beta chain sequence. A J-beta primer mix and a sample-barcoded 5' primer were used in a second PCR of roughly 7 to 12 cycles. From the 5' RACE reads, TCRdb called clonotypes with MiXCR, one entry per CDR3 protein. The repertoire has around 500,000 distinct CDR3 sequences, about 28% of them found once; the top ten carry approximately 4%. Germline loops: CDR1 SGDLS, CDR2 YYNGEE. V lost 1 base, J lost 2 bases, and 5 bases stayed unmatched. This CDR3 region has 15 residues. This sample is drawn from a study of blood T cells in healthy people across ages. These same records also appear under a second study, on T cells of mothers and their children.

This TCR came from a boy aged 2 to 10 in good health. The sample taken for sequencing was blood. This chain uses TRBV9 with TRBJ2-5; 7 bases map to TRBD2. In nucleotides, the CDR3 is TGTGCCAGCAGCGTAAGCGGGACGAGACAAGAGACCCAGTACTTC. Translated: CASSVSGTRQETQYF. The variable domain in full, with the rest retrieved from reference TRBV9 and TRBJ2-5, is DSGVTQTPKHLITATGQRVTLRCSPRSGDLSVYWYQQSLDQGLQFLIQYYNGEERAKGNILERFSAQQFPDLHSELNLSSLELGDSALYFCASSVSGTRQETQYFGPGTRLLVL.